This T cell receptor beta chain was found in a study of T cell responses to AZD1222 COVID-19 vaccine. Data came from immunoSEQ multiplex PCR; TCRdb stores just in-frame clones and leaves some out. This sample yields about 120,000 clones, of which roughly 92% are seen a single time; roughly 1.5% belongs to the top ten. Germline V lookup: CDR1 MGHRA, CDR2 YSYEKL. This CDR3 is 18 amino acids long. The trim removed 2 bases at V and 4 bases at J, leaving 14 bases unmatched. Study-wide results and limits: AZD1222 recipients seropositive at baseline numbered only five to seven.

As concerns this clone: Its antigen is undetermined.

The sample consisted of peripheral blood, taken 28 days after the second AZD1222 dose. The sequence derives from an adult who received the AZD1222 COVID-19 vaccine. The chain couples TRBV4-1 to TRBJ1-5; 7 nucleotides line up with TRBD1. CDR3 nucleotide sequence: TGCGCCAGCAGCCAACAATTATCAGAACAGGGGCCAAATCAGCCCCAGCATTTT. Its protein is CASSQQLSEQGPNQPQHF.